Following are 17 T cell receptor beta chains from one sample sequenced in a study of monozygotic twins with inflammatory bowel disease. TCRdb re-called the 5' RACE reads and gives one entry per CDR3 protein, without DNA. The listing contains some 200,000 distinct CDR3 sequences. The sequencing sample was made of blood. The receptors come from a human donor with ulcerative colitis or Crohn's disease, or a healthy co-twin of an affected twin (not recorded which).

The CDR3 spells CASSLVRITGVGNYGYTF. This sequence joins TRBV11-1 and TRBJ1-2; TCRdb's assignment of TRBD1 cannot be checked, as there is no DNA. This CDR3 is 18 amino acids long. Germline CDR1 SGHAT, CDR2 FQDESV (reference sequence).

CDR3 sequence: CASSLGTGVDTQYF. The chain links TRBV27 to TRBJ2-3; checking the TCRdb D call of TRBD1 is not possible without DNA. The CDR3 covers 14 residues. CDR1 MNHEY and CDR2 SMNVEV come from the germline V gene (reference sequence).

The chain joins TRBV18 to TRBJ2-7; the TCRdb call, TRBD1, lacks DNA for checking. In germline, CDR1 is KGHSH, CDR2 LQKENI. CDR3 length equals 14 residues. The CDR3: CASSRTGGTYEQYF.

The genes are TRBV5-1 and TRBJ1-1; no DNA is available, so the TRBD1 call from TCRdb remains unchecked. Germline V gene data show CDR1 as SGHRS and CDR2 as YFSETQ. The CDR3 runs 13 residues. CDR3: CASSSQGDTEAFF. Full variable domain (outside the CDR3, taken from reference TRBV5-1 and TRBJ1-1): KAGVTQTPRYLIKTRGQQVTLSCSPISGHRSVSWYQQTPGQGLQFLFEYFSETQRNKGNFPGRFSGRQFSNSRSEMNVSTLELGDSALYLCASSSQGDTEAFFGQGTRLTVV.

V is TRBV7-9 and J is TRBJ2-5; TCRdb gives TRBD1 as the D gene, but with no DNA this cannot be confirmed. Per germline, CDR1 SEHNR and CDR2 FQNEAQ (reference sequence). The CDR3 is 15 residues long. CDR3 sequence reads: CASSSNRELEETQYF.

This chain joins TRBV2 and TRBJ1-5. Germline CDR1 SNHLY, CDR2 FYNNEI. This CDR3 has 14 amino acids. The CDR3 loop is CASGASWGNQPQHF.

V is TRBV11-1 and J is TRBJ2-1; as DNA is missing, the TRBD1 call by TCRdb cannot be tested. CDR3 length equals 13 residues. Germline V lookup: CDR1 SGHAT, CDR2 FQDESV (reference sequence). The CDR3 sequence is CASSSPRVNEQFF.

The V and J genes are TRBV3-1 and TRBJ1-2. From germline, CDR1 is LGHDT and CDR2 YNNKEL (reference sequence). The CDR3 has 13 residues. CDR3 sequence: CAGSQGTNYGYTF.

This rearrangement joins TRBV20-1 to TRBJ2-3; TCRdb gives TRBD2 as the D gene, but with no DNA this cannot be confirmed. CDR3 length: 17 amino acids. Germline V gene lookup returns CDR1 DFQATT and CDR2 SNEGSKA (reference sequence). The CDR3 here is CSARKGLAGEGLDTQYF.

J is TRBJ2-1 and V is TRBV7-9; TCRdb's D call of TRBD2 is untestable without DNA. Germline values: CDR1 SEHNR, CDR2 FQNEAQ (reference sequence). The CDR3 extends over 14 amino acids. The CDR3 reads CASSSVWEGNEQFF.

The chain is built from TRBV20-1 and TRBJ2-5; there is no DNA to check the TCRdb D call of TRBD2. The germline CDR1 and CDR2 sequences are DFQATT and SNEGSKA (reference sequence). The length of the CDR3 is 15 residues. CDR3 region: CSARSAKGPGETQYF.

The chain carries TRBV20-1 and TRBJ1-1; TCRdb designates TRBD1, a call that cannot be tested without DNA. The CDR3 is made up of 13 amino acids. Germline CDR1 and CDR2: DFQATT and SNEGSKA (reference sequence). CDR3 sequence reads: CSALSGGGTEAFF.

The chain recombines TRBV6-8 with TRBJ1-5. CDR1 and CDR2 from the germline V gene are MNHGY and SAAAGT. This CDR3 comprises 11 residues. This chain's CDR3 is CAPETFGPQHF.

The rearrangement links TRBV7-3 to TRBJ1-2; TCRdb lists TRBD1, though no DNA is available to test this call. CDR3 size: 13 residues. CDR1 is SGHTA and CDR2 is FQGTGA in the germline V gene. The CDR3 reads CASSLSQEYGYTF.

The chain joins TRBV4-1 to TRBJ2-2; the D call from TCRdb, TRBD2, cannot be confirmed without DNA. The germline gives CDR1 MGHRA, CDR2 YSYEKL. The CDR3 length is 18 residues. The CDR3 here is CASSLLRRTSWDTGELFF.

The V gene is TRBV18, the J gene TRBJ2-2. Germline V lookup: CDR1 KGHSH, CDR2 LQKENI. This CDR3 has 17 residues. CDR3 in amino acids: CASSSGMLGENTGELFF.

The chain is built from TRBV6-2 or TRBV6-3 and TRBJ1-1. This CDR3 is built from 12 residues. Germline CDR1 is MNHEY and CDR2 is SVGEGT. This CDR3 is CASSYSSQVAFF.